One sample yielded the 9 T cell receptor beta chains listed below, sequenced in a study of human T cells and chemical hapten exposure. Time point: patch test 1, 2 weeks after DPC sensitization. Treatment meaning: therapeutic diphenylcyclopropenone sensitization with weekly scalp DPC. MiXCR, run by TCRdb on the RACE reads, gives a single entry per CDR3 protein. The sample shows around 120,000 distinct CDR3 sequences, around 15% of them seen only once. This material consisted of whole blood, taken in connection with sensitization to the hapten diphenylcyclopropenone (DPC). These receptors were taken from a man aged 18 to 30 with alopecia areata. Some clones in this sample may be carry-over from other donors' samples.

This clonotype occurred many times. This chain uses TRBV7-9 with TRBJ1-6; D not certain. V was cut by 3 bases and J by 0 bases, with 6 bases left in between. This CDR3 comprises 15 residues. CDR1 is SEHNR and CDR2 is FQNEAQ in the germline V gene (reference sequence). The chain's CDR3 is CASSFGSSYNSPLHF. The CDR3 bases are TGTGCCAGCAGCTTCGGGAGCTCCTATAATTCACCCCTCCACTTT.

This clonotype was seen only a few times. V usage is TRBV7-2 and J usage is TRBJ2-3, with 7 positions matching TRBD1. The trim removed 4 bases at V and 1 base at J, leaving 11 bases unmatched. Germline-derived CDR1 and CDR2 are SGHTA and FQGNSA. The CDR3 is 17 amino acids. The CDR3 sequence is CASSSIPLGTGTDTQYF. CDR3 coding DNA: TGTGCCAGCAGCTCAATACCCCTTGGGACAGGCACAGATACGCAGTATTTT.

The CDR3 is CASCPGGHNNYGYTF. CDR3 nucleotides: TGTGCCAGCTGCCCGGGGGGACACAACAACTATGGCTACACCTTC. This chain joins TRBV9 and TRBJ1-2, with D possibly matching TRBD1 (6 bases). Trimming cost V 7 bases and J 2 bases, with 18 bases left between them. Germline CDR1 reads SGDLS; CDR2 reads YYNGEE. The CDR3 runs 15 residues.

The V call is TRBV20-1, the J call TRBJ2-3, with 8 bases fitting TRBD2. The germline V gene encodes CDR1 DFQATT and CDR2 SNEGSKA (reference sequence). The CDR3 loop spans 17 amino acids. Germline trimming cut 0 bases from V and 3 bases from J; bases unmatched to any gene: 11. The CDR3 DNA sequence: TGCAGTGCTAGAGACCGACTAGTAGCGGGACGGACAGATACGCAGTATTTT. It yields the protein CSARDRLVAGRTDTQYF.

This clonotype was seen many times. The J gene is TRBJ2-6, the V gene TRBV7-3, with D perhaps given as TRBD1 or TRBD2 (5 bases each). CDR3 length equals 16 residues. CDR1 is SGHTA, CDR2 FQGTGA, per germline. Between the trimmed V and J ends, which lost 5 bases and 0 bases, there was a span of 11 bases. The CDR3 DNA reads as TGTGCCAGCAGCCCTAGTGGGGGCTCTGGGGCCAACGTCCTGACTTTC. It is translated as CASSPSGGSGANVLTF. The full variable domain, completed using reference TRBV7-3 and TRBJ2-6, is GAGVSQTPSNKVTEKGKYVELRCDPISGHTALYWYRQSLGQGPEFLIYFQGTGAADDSGLPNDRFFAVRPEGSVSTLKIQRTERGDSAVYLCASSPSGGSGANVLTFGAGSRLTVL.

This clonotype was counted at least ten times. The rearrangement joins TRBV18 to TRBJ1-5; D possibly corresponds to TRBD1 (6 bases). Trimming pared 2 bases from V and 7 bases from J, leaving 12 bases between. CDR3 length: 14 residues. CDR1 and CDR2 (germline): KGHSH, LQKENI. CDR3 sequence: CASSPIQGGQPQHF. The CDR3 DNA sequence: TGTGCCAGCTCACCAATACAGGGTGGGCAGCCCCAGCATTTT.

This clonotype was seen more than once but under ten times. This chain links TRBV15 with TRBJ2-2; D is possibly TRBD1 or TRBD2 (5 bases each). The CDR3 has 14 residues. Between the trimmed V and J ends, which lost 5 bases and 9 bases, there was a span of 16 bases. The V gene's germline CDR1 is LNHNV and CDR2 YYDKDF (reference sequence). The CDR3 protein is CATSPGTAPWELFF. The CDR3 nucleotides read TGTGCCACCAGCCCCGGGACGGCTCCATGGGAGCTGTTTTTT.

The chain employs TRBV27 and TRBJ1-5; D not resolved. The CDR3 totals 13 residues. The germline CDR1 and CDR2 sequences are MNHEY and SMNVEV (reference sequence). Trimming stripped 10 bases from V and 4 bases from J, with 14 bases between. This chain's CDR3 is CATSDVVNQPQHF. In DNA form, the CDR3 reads TGTGCCACCTCAGACGTAGTAAATCAGCCCCAGCATTTT.

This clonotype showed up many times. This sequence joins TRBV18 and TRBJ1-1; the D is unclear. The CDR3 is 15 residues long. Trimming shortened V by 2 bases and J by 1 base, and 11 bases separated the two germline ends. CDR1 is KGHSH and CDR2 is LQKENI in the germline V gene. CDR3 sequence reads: CASSPAAKPNTEAFF. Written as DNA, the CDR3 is TGTGCCAGCTCACCAGCGGCGAAGCCGAACACTGAAGCTTTCTTT.